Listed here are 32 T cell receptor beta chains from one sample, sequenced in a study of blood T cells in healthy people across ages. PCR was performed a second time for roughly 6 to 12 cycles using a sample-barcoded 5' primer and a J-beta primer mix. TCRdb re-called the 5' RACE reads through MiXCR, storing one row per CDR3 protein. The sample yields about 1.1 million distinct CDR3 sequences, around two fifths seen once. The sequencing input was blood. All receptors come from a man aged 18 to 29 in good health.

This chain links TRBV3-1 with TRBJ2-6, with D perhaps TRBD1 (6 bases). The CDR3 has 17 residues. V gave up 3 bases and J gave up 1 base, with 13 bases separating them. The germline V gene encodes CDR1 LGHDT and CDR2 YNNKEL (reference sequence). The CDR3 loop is CASSQNRVSSGANVLTF. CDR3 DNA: TGTGCCAGCAGCCAGAACAGGGTGTCTTCTGGGGCCAACGTCCTGACTTTC.

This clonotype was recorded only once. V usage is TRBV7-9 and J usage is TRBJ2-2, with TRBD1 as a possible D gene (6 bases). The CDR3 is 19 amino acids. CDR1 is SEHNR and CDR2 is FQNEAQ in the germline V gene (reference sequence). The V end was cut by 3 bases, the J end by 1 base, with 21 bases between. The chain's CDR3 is CASSFPHLKTGGNTGELFF. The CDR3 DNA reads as TGTGCCAGCAGCTTCCCTCATCTGAAGACAGGTGGGAACACCGGGGAGCTGTTTTTT.

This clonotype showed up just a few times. The CDR3 region is CASSFGDGTEAFF. CDR3 nucleotides: TGTGCCAGCAGTTTTGGGGATGGCACTGAAGCTTTCTTT. J is TRBJ1-1 and V is TRBV28; D unclear. The V gene's germline CDR1 is MDHEN and CDR2 SYDVKM. The CDR3 totals 13 residues. Trimming removed 3 bases at V and 4 bases at J, with 9 bases between.

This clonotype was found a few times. The CDR3 loop is CAMWSEGGAGYTF. The CDR3 nucleotides are TGTGCCATGTGGAGTGAGGGGGGAGCCGGCTACACCTTC. The chain employs TRBV6-6 and TRBJ1-2, with a possible D match to TRBD1 (6 bases). This CDR3 has 13 amino acids. Germline values: CDR1 MNHNY, CDR2 SVGAGI (reference sequence). Trimming took 10 bases from V and 8 from J, leaving 20 bases between them.

CDR3 in DNA: TGTGCCAGCAGTTTTCAACAGGATGATTGGCCCCAGCATTTT. As protein: CASSFQQDDWPQHF. The chain uses TRBV27 and TRBJ1-5; perhaps TRBD1 as D (5 bases). The CDR3 is 14 amino acids. Trimming left V 3 bases short and J 9 bases short, with 15 bases between. From germline, CDR1 is MNHEY and CDR2 SMNVEV (reference sequence).

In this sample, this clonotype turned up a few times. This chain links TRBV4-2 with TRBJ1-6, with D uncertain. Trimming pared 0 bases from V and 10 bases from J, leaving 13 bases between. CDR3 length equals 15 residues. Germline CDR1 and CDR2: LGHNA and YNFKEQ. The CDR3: CASSQEQVGRSPLHF. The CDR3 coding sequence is TGTGCCAGCAGCCAAGAACAAGTAGGTCGGTCACCCCTCCACTTT.

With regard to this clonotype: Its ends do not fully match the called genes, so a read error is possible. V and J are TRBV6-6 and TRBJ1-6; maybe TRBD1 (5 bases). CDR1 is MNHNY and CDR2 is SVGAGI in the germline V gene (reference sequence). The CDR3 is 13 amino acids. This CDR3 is CASSSREASPPHF. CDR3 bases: TGTGCCAGCAGTTCCAGGGAGGCTTCACCCCCCCACTTT.

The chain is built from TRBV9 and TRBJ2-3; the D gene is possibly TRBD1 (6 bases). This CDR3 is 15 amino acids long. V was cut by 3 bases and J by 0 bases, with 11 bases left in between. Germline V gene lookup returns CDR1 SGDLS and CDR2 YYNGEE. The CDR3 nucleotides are TGTGCCAGCAGCGCGGGACAAAAGAGCACAGATACGCAGTATTTT. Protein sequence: CASSAGQKSTDTQYF.

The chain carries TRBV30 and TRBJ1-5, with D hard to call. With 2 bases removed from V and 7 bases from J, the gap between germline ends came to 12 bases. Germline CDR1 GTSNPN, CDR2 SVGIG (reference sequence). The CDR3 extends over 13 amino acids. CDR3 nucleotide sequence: TGTGCCTGGAGTCCGCAGCCGGGACAGCCCCAGCATTTT. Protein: CAWSPQPGQPQHF.

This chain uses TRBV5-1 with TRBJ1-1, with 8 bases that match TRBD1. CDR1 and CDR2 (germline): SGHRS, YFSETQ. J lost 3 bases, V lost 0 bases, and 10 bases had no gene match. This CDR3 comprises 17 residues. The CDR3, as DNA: TGCGCCAGCAGCTTGGCACAGGGGGGGTTTTCGGACACTGAAGCTTTCTTT. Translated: CASSLAQGGFSDTEAFF.

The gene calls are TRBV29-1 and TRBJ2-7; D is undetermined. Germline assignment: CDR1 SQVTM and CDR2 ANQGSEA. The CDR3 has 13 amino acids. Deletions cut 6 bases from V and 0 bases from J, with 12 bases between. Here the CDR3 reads CSVTDGISYEQYF. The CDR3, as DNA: TGCAGCGTAACTGACGGAATCTCCTACGAGCAGTACTTC.

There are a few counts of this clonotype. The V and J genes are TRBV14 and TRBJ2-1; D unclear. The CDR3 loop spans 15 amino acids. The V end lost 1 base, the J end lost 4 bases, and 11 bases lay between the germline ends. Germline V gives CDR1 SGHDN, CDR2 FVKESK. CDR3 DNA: TGTGCCAGCAGCCAAGCAGAGCACCCTTACAATGAGCAGTTCTTC. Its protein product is CASSQAEHPYNEQFF.

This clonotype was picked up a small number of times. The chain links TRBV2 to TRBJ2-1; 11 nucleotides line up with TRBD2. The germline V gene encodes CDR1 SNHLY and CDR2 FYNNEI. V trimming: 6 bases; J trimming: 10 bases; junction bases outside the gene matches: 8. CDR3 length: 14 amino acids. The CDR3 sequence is CASSSGLAVTEQFF. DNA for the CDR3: TGTGCCAGCAGCTCGGGACTAGCGGTAACCGAGCAGTTCTTC.

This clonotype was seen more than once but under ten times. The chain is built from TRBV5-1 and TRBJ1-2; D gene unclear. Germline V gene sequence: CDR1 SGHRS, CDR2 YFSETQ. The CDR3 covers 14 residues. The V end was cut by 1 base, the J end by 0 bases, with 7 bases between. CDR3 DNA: TGCGCCAGCAGCTTGATGGGGACTAACTATGGCTACACCTTC. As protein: CASSLMGTNYGYTF.

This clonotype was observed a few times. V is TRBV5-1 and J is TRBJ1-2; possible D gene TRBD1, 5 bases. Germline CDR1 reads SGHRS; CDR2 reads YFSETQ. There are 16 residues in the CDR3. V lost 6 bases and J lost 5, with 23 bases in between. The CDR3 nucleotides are TGCGCCAGCACCTCGCATCCCGATGGGACCGAGTATGGCTACACCTTC. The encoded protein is CASTSHPDGTEYGYTF.

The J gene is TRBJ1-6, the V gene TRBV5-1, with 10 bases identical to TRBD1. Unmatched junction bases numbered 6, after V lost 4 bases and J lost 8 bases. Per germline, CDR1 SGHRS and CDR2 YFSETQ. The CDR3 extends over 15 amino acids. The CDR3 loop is CASSPRTGGDSPLHF. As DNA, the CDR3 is TGCGCCAGCAGCCCACGGACAGGGGGGGATTCACCCCTCCACTTT.

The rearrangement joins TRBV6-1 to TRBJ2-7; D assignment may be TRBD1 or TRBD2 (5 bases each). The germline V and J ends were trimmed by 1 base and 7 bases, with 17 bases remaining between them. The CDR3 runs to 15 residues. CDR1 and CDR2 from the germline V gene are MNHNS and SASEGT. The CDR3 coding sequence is TGTGCCAGCAGTGAAGGGGGGAACTCCTACAATGAGCAGTACTTC. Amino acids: CASSEGGNSYNEQYF.

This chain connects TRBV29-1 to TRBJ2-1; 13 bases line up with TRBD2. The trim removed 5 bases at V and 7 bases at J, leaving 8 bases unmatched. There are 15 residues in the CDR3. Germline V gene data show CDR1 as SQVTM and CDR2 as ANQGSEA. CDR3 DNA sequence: TGCAGCGTTTTTACCGGGACTAGCGGGGTGAATGAGCAGTTCTTC. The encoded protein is CSVFTGTSGVNEQFF.

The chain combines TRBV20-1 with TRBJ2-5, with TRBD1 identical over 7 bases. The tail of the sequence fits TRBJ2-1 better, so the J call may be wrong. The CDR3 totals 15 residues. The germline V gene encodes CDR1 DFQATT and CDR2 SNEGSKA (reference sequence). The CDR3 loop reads CSASGLWTGQETQFF. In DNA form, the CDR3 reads TGCAGTGCTAGTGGCCTCTGGACAGGTCAAGAGACCCAGTTCTTC.

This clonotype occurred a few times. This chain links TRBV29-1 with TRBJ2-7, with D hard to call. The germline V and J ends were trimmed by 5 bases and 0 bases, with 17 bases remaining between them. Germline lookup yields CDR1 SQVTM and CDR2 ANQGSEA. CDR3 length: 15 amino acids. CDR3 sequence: CSVHVGGKSSYEQYF. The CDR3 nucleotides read TGCAGCGTTCATGTCGGCGGAAAAAGCTCCTACGAGCAGTACTTC.

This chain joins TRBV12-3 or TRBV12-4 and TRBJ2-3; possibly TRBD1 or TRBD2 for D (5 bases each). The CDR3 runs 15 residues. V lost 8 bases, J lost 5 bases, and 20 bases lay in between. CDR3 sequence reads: CASGRATGSLDTQYF. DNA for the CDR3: TGTGCCAGCGGGCGGGCAACAGGATCGTTAGATACGCAGTATTTT.

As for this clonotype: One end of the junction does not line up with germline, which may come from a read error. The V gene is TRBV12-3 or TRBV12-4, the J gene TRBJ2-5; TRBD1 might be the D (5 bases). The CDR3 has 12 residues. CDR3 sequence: CSSSQGTETQYF. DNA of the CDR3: TGTTCCAGCAGTCAGGGAACGGAGACCCAGTACTTC.

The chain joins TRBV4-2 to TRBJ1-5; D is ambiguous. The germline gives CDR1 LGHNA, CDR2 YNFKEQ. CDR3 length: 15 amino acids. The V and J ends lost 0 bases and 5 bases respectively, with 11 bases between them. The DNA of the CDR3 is TGTGCCAGCAGCCAAGATCGGTTGGGTCATCAGCCCCAGCATTTT. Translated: CASSQDRLGHQPQHF.

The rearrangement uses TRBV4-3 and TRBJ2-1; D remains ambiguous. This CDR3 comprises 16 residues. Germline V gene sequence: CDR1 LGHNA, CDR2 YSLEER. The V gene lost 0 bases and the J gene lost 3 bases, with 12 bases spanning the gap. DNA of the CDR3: TGCGCCAGCAGCCAAGATGGGCTGAGCAGCTACAATGAGCAGTTCTTC. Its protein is CASSQDGLSSYNEQFF.

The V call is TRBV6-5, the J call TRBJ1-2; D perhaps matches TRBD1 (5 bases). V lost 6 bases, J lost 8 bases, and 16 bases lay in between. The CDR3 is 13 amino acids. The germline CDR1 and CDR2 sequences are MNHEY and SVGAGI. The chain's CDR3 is CASSRDRSRGYTF. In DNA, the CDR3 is TGTGCCAGCAGCCGCGACAGATCTAGGGGCTACACCTTC.

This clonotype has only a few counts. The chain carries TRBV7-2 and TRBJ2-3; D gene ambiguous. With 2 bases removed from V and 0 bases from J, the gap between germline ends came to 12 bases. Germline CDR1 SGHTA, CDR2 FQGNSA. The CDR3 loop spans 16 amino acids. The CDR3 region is CASSLIRATSTDTQYF. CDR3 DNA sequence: TGTGCCAGCAGCTTAATAAGGGCGACTAGCACAGATACGCAGTATTTT. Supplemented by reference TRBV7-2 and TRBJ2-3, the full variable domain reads GAGVSQSPSNKVTEKGKDVELRCDPISGHTALYWYRQSLGQGLEFLIYFQGNSAPDKSGLPSDRFSAERTGGSVSTLTIQRTQQEDSAVYLCASSLIRATSTDTQYFGPGTRLTVL.

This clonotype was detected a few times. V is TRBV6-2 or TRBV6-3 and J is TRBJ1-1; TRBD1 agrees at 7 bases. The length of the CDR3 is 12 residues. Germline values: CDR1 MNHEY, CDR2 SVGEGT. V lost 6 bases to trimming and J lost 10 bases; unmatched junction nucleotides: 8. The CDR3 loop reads CASSQTGTGAFF. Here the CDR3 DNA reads TGTGCCAGCAGCCAGACAGGGACGGGAGCTTTCTTT.

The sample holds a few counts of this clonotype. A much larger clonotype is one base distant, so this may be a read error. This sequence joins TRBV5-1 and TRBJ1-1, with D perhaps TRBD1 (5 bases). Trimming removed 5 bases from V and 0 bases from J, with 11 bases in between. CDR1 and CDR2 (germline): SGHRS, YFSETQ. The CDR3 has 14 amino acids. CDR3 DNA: TGCGCCAGCAGTGGGGACTTTCTGAACACTGAAGCTTTCTTT. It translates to CASSGDFLNTEAFF.

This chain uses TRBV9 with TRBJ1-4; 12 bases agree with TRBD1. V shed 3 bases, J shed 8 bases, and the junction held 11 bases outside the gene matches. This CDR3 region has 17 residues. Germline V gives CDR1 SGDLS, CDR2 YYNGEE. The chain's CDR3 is CASSAEGGTGGVEKLFF. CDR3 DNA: TGTGCCAGCAGCGCCGAAGGGGGGACAGGGGGCGTCGAAAAACTGTTTTTT.

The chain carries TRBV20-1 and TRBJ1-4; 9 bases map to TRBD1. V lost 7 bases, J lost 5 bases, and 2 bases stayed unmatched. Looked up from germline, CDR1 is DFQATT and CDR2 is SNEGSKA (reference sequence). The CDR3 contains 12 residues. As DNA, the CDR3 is TGCAGTGGGACAGGGGAAAATGAAAAACTGTTTTTT. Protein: CSGTGENEKLFF.

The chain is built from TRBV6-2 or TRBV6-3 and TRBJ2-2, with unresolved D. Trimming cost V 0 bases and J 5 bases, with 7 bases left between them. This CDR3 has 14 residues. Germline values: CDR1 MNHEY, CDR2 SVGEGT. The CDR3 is CASSYSGITGELFF. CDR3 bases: TGTGCCAGCAGTTACTCAGGGATTACCGGGGAGCTGTTTTTT.

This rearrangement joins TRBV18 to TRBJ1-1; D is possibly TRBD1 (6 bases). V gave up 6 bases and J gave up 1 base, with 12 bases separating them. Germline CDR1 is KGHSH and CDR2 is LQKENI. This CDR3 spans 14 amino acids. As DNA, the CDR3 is TGTGCCAGCTCCTCAGGGGCAGCGAACACTGAAGCTTTCTTT. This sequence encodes CASSSGAANTEAFF.